Below, 18 T cell receptor beta chains from the same sample are listed, as sequenced in a study of blood T cell repertoires in COVID-19. Clones were sequenced by immunoSEQ multiplex PCR, and TCRdb holds only the in-frame ones, with some missing. This sample has around 78,000 clones; 86% occur once, and the top ten carry 27%. Sample: peripheral blood. All receptors derive from a man aged 45 to 65 with active or convalescent COVID-19.

The rearrangement uses TRBV5-6 and TRBJ1-1; D is undetermined. The germline V gene encodes CDR1 SGHDT and CDR2 YYEEEE. V lost 4 bases and J lost 1, with 17 bases in between. The CDR3 runs 16 residues. CDR3 DNA sequence: TGTGCCAGCAGCCTACTGAAGGGAGTAACGAACACTGAAGCTTTCTTT. Amino acid sequence: CASSLLKGVTNTEAFF.

For this clone: Germline is not matched at one junction end, which may reflect a read error. The V gene is TRBV30, the J gene TRBJ2-1; 8 bases fit TRBD2. This CDR3 is 13 amino acids long. Germline CDR1 GTSNPN, CDR2 SVGIG (reference sequence). The CDR3 spells CAMTSDSYNEQFF. For the CDR3, the DNA is TGCGCGATGACTAGCGACTCCTACAATGAGCAGTTCTTC.

This chain uses TRBV3-1 (or the pseudogene TRBV3-2) with TRBJ2-5; D unclear. CDR1 is LGHDT and CDR2 is YNNKEL in the germline V gene (reference sequence). The CDR3 sequence is 14 residues long. Trimming cost V 6 bases and J 2 bases, with 13 bases left between them. The CDR3 is CASRSFGGQETQYF. CDR3 nucleotides: TGTGCCAGCAGATCATTCGGCGGTCAAGAGACCCAGTACTTC.

This chain connects TRBV7-2 to TRBJ1-4; TRBD1 matches at 8 bases. The CDR3 sequence is 13 residues long. Germline lookup yields CDR1 SGHTA and CDR2 FQGNSA. The J segment lost 7 bases and the V segment lost 5 bases, leaving 3 bases of the junction unmatched. The CDR3: CASSQTGVEKLFF. In DNA, the CDR3 is TGTGCCAGCAGCCAGACAGGGGTTGAAAAACTGTTTTTT. The variable domain in full, completed from reference TRBV7-2 and TRBJ1-4, reads GAGVSQSPSNKVTEKGKDVELRCDPISGHTALYWYRQSLGQGLEFLIYFQGNSAPDKSGLPSDRFSAERTGGSVSTLTIQRTQQEDSAVYLCASSQTGVEKLFFGSGTQLSVL.

The rearrangement joins TRBV5-4 to TRBJ2-7, with 9 positions matching TRBD1. Trimming removed 3 bases from V and 6 bases from J; junction bases left unmatched: 10. Per germline, CDR1 SGHNT and CDR2 YYREEE (reference sequence). The CDR3 length is 15 residues. The CDR3 DNA reads TGTGCCAGCAGCTCAACGCCGGGACAGGGCATCGAGCAGTACTTC. Its protein is CASSSTPGQGIEQYF.

V usage is TRBV11-2 and J usage is TRBJ1-2, with D tentatively TRBD1 (6 bases). Germline loops: CDR1 SGHAT, CDR2 FQNNGV. The CDR3 consists of 14 residues. V was trimmed by 3 bases and J by 0 bases, leaving 8 bases between them. The CDR3 reads CASSFRTANYGYTF. The CDR3 region has the DNA TGTGCCAGCAGCTTCAGGACAGCTAACTATGGCTACACCTTC.

The J gene is TRBJ1-1, the V gene TRBV19, with D perhaps TRBD1 (6 bases). Trimming cost V 9 bases and J 0 bases, with 20 bases left between them. The CDR3 spans 16 residues. From germline, CDR1 is LNHDA and CDR2 SQIVND (reference sequence). DNA for the CDR3: TGTGCCAGCCAAAATGGGGCAGGGGCGCTGAACACTGAAGCTTTCTTT. It encodes CASQNGAGALNTEAFF.

This rearrangement joins TRBV7-9 to TRBJ2-7; TRBD1 agrees at 9 bases. The CDR3 totals 19 residues. CDR1 is SEHNR, CDR2 FQNEAQ, per germline (reference sequence). The V gene end was trimmed by 2 bases and the J gene end by 0 bases; junction bases not matched to a gene: 14. In DNA form, the CDR3 reads TGTGCCAGCAGCTTAAAACGGGACAGGGCCTTTCCCAGCTCCTACGAGCAGTACTTC. Its protein product is CASSLKRDRAFPSSYEQYF. Variable domain in full (rest from reference TRBV7-9 and TRBJ2-7): DTGVSQNPRHKITKRGQNVTFRCDPISEHNRLYWYRQTLGQGPEFLTYFQNEAQLEKSRLLSDRFSAERPKGSFSTLEIQRTEQGDSAMYLCASSLKRDRAFPSSYEQYFGPGTRLTVT.

The rearrangement links TRBV9 to TRBJ1-2, with no clear D. Germline CDR1 reads SGDLS; CDR2 reads YYNGEE. The CDR3 runs to 13 residues. Trimming shortened V by 0 bases and J by 4 bases, and 7 bases separated the two germline ends. The CDR3, as DNA: TGTGCCAGCAGCGTAGGTACAAGCTATGGCTACACCTTC. Translating it yields CASSVGTSYGYTF.

The rearrangement links TRBV27 to TRBJ2-6, with 7 nucleotides matching TRBD2. This CDR3 region has 17 residues. V dropped 11 bases and J dropped 4; count of bases not matched to a gene: 17. The germline CDR1 and CDR2 sequences are MNHEY and SMNVEV (reference sequence). The CDR3 nucleotides read TGTGCCTGCTGCCCCGTGGGGGGGTCTTCGGGGGCCAACGTCCTGACTTTC. Translation gives CACCPVGGSSGANVLTF. Complete variable domain (other parts from reference TRBV27 and TRBJ2-6): EAQVTQNPRYLITVTGKKLTVTCSQNMNHEYMSWYRQDPGLGLRQIYYSMNVEVTDKGDVPEGYKVSRKEKRNFPLILESPSPNQTSLYFCACCPVGGSSGANVLTFGAGSRLTVL.

The chain uses TRBV5-1 and TRBJ2-3; D may be TRBD2 (6 bases). The germline gives CDR1 SGHRS, CDR2 YFSETQ. The CDR3 runs 15 residues. V was clipped by 1 base and J by 5 bases, with 14 bases between them. CDR3 coding DNA: TGCGCCAGCAGCTTGTGGGACCCCGGGAGAGATACGCAGTATTTT. This codes for CASSLWDPGRDTQYF.

Points on this clone: Its ends do not fully match the called genes, so a read error is possible. CDR3 DNA sequence: TGTGCCAGTTCACAGGGGGCGGCCTACGAGCAGTACTTC. This encodes CASSQGAAYEQYF. The chain joins TRBV18 to TRBJ2-7, with TRBD1 matching 9 bases. The germline gives CDR1 KGHSH, CDR2 LQKENI. CDR3 length equals 13 residues.

The rearrangement uses TRBV19 and TRBJ1-5; D unclear. Trimming stripped 6 bases from V and 6 bases from J, with 15 bases between. The CDR3 is 14 residues long. Germline CDR1 and CDR2: LNHDA and SQIVND (reference sequence). The CDR3 reads CASSPFRMSQPQHF. CDR3 in DNA: TGTGCCAGTAGCCCCTTCCGTATGAGTCAGCCCCAGCATTTT.

This rearrangement joins TRBV7-2 to TRBJ1-5; D is uncertain. The V gene lost 4 bases and the J gene lost 5 bases, with 12 bases spanning the gap. The CDR3 consists of 14 residues. Germline V gives CDR1 SGHTA, CDR2 FQGNSA. DNA for the CDR3: TGTGCCAGCAGCTCCCGACAACCGGATCAGCCCCAGCATTTT. Its protein is CASSSRQPDQPQHF.

CDR3 amino acids: CASSQTIAGSSYEQYF. The DNA of the CDR3 is TGTGCCAGCAGCCAAACTATTGCCGGGAGCTCCTACGAGCAGTACTTC. V gene TRBV3-1 (or the pseudogene TRBV3-2) combines with J gene TRBJ2-7; weak D call: TRBD2 (6 bases). The CDR3 loop spans 16 amino acids. Germline lookup yields CDR1 LGHDT and CDR2 YNNKEL (reference sequence). With 2 bases removed from V and 0 bases from J, the gap between germline ends came to 14 bases.

The chain recombines TRBV7-2 with TRBJ1-2; D is possibly TRBD1 (5 bases). From germline, CDR1 is SGHTA and CDR2 FQGNSA. The CDR3 totals 18 residues. Trimming stripped 4 bases from V and 4 bases from J, with 25 bases between. The CDR3, as DNA: TGTGCCAGCAGCTCATCGGGGGAAATCCTCAGCTCGGGCTATGGCTACACCTTC. Amino acid sequence: CASSSSGEILSSGYGYTF.

As for this clone: Other DNA variants within this sample encode the same CDR3. V usage is TRBV7-8 and J usage is TRBJ2-3, with 9 positions matching TRBD2. The CDR3 is 16 amino acids. The V gene's germline CDR1 is SGHVS and CDR2 FQNEAQ. The V gene end was trimmed by 1 base and the J gene end by 2 bases; junction bases not matched to a gene: 4. CDR3 nucleotides: TGTGCCAGCAGCTTAGTAGCGGGAGCGAACACAGATACGCAGTATTTT. It yields the protein CASSLVAGANTDTQYF.

J is TRBJ2-3 and V is TRBV11-2; D gene uncertain. CDR1 and CDR2 (germline): SGHAT, FQNNGV. V lost 2 bases, J lost 2 bases, and 5 bases lay in between. This CDR3 spans 13 amino acids. The CDR3 coding sequence is TGTGCCAGCAGCTTACGGGTCACAGATACGCAGTATTTT. This encodes CASSLRVTDTQYF.